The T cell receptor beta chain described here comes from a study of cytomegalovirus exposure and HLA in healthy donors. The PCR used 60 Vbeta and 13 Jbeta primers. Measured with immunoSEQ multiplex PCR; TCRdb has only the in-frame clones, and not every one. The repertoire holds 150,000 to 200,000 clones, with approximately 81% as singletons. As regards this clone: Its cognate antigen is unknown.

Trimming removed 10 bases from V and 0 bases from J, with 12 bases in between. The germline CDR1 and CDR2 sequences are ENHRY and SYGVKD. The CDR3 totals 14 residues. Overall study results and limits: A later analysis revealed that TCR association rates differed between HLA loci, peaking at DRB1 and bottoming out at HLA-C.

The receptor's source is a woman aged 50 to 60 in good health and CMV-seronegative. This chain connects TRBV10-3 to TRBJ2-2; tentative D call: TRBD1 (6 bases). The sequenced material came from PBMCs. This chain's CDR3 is CATRTAANTGELFF. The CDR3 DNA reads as TGTGCCACTCGGACAGCAGCGAACACCGGGGAGCTGTTTTTT.